The sequence of this TCR beta chain was determined in a study of T cell repertoires in cytomegalovirus infection. CDR3 length: 13 amino acids. Germline lookup yields CDR1 SSHAT and CDR2 FNYEAQ (reference sequence). This clonotype occurred a few times. Sequence at one end of the junction differs from germline and may be a read error. TCRdb fed the reads into MiXCR, producing one record per CDR3 protein. The sample yields 150,000 or so distinct CDR3 sequences, around 20% seen once. Sequencing was done on a sample of PBMCs. The rearrangement links TRBV7-7 to TRBJ2-5, with D possibly being TRBD1 or TRBD2 (5 bases each). This sequence originates from a human donor in good health (CMV status not recorded). Some clones in this sample may be carry-over from other donors' samples. CDR3 sequence (DNA): TGTGCTAGCAGCTTAAGGGGAGATGAGACCCAGTACTTC. Encoded protein: CASSLRGDETQYF.